These 28 T cell receptor beta chains were sequenced from one sample in a study of shared clonotypes between healthy human individuals. The method was immunoSEQ multiplex PCR; TCRdb's version includes in-frame clones alone and lacks a portion of them. The data contain millions of clones, around nine tenths of them singletons. The sample consisted of naive CD4+ T cells sorted from blood. The subset was: CD45RA+ positively selected. Receptors originate from a man aged 18 to 30 in good health.

V is TRBV7-8 and J is TRBJ1-4; 8 bases fit TRBD1. Germline CDR1 is SGHVS and CDR2 is FQNEAQ. V trimming: 4 bases; J trimming: 11 bases; junction bases outside the gene matches: 3. The CDR3 length is 12 residues. CDR3 residues: CASSSTGDKLFF. CDR3 bases: TGTGCCAGCAGCTCGACAGGGGACAAACTGTTTTTT.

The chain uses TRBV6-5 and TRBJ2-2; 7 bases are shared with TRBD2. Trimming took 7 bases from V and 6 from J; bases not matched to a gene: 11. CDR1 and CDR2 (germline): MNHEY, SVGAGI. This CDR3 has 15 amino acids. The DNA of the CDR3 is TGTGCCAGCAAAAGGACGGGAGGAACCCCCGGGGAGCTGTTTTTT. Amino acids: CASKRTGGTPGELFF.

V gene TRBV9 combines with J gene TRBJ2-1, with D unresolved. Deletions cut 1 base from V and 5 bases from J, with 7 bases between. The CDR3 extends over 13 amino acids. CDR1 is SGDLS, CDR2 YYNGEE, per germline. The CDR3 is CASSVRPDNEQFF. The CDR3, as DNA: TGTGCCAGCAGCGTACGCCCGGACAATGAGCAGTTCTTC.

The rearrangement uses TRBV28 and TRBJ2-7, with TRBD2 identical over 12 bases. The CDR3 spans 14 residues. Germline-derived CDR1 and CDR2 are MDHEN and SYDVKM. V lost 2 bases to trimming and J lost 13 bases; unmatched junction nucleotides: 9. The CDR3 loop reads CASSLASGGATLYF. The CDR3, as DNA: TGTGCCAGCAGTTTAGCTAGCGGGGGGGCCACCCTTTACTTC.

The rearrangement links TRBV5-1 to TRBJ2-7; tentative D call: TRBD1 (5 bases). V was cut by 0 bases and J by 3 bases, with 10 bases left in between. The CDR3 is 14 residues long. Germline CDR1 and CDR2: SGHRS and YFSETQ. The CDR3: CASSLVSRGYEQYF. The DNA of the CDR3 is TGCGCCAGCAGCTTGGTGTCAAGGGGCTACGAGCAGTACTTC.

This sequence joins TRBV5-1 and TRBJ1-1; D gene unclear. The CDR3 runs to 15 residues. The germline V gene has CDR1 SGHRS and CDR2 YFSETQ. Trimming stripped 2 bases from V and 0 bases from J, with 11 bases between. This CDR3 is CASSFTQTMNTEAFF. CDR3 DNA sequence: TGCGCCAGCAGCTTTACACAGACCATGAACACTGAAGCTTTCTTT.

The chain is built from TRBV2 and TRBJ2-1; D is uncertain. CDR3 size: 13 residues. The germline CDR1 and CDR2 sequences are SNHLY and FYNNEI. V gave up 7 bases and J gave up 6 bases, with 13 bases separating them. CDR3 coding DNA: TGTGCCAGCAAAAGTCCCAGCCCCAATGAGCAGTTCTTC. This gives the protein CASKSPSPNEQFF.

The chain is built from TRBV2 and TRBJ2-7, with TRBD1 as a possible D gene (5 bases). The germline gives CDR1 SNHLY, CDR2 FYNNEI. The CDR3 contains 15 residues. Between the trimmed V and J ends, which lost 2 bases and 6 bases, there was a span of 17 bases. CDR3 coding DNA: TGTGCCAGCAGTGAACAGCAGGGCGTCTTCTCCGAGCAGTACTTC. Encoded protein: CASSEQQGVFSEQYF.

This clone was picked up a small number of times. The rearrangement links TRBV29-1 to TRBJ1-1; TRBD1 agrees at 7 bases. This CDR3 comprises 12 residues. V lost 8 bases and J lost 4; bases outside the gene matches: 7. Germline CDR1 SQVTM, CDR2 ANQGSEA. This CDR3 reads CSTTGVGTEAFF. DNA of the CDR3: TGCAGCACAACAGGGGTGGGCACTGAAGCTTTCTTT.

The chain joins TRBV23-1 to TRBJ2-7; D gene ambiguous. TRBV23-1 is an ORF, and what it does is uncertain. Trimming cost V 2 bases and J 4 bases, with 6 bases left between them. The CDR3 length is 12 residues. The CDR3 protein is CASSQDVYEQYF. Here the CDR3 DNA reads TGCGCCAGCAGTCAAGACGTGTACGAGCAGTACTTC.

The V gene is TRBV20-1, the J gene TRBJ2-1, with D hard to call. Germline CDR1 DFQATT, CDR2 SNEGSKA (reference sequence). The CDR3 sequence is 11 residues long. V shed 3 bases and J shed 9 bases, with 9 bases lying between them. CDR3 residues: CSASWVFEQFF. In DNA, the CDR3 is TGCAGTGCTAGTTGGGTTTTTGAGCAGTTCTTC.

The chain has TRBV6-5 and TRBJ1-6, with TRBD1 as a possible D gene (5 bases). V lost 0 bases and J 10 bases, leaving 13 bases between the germline ends. The CDR3 is made up of 15 amino acids. Germline V gives CDR1 MNHEY, CDR2 SVGAGI. CDR3 nucleotide sequence: TGTGCCAGCAGTTACTCGGTAGGGGTTAGCTCACCCCTCCACTTT. It encodes CASSYSVGVSSPLHF.

This chain joins TRBV19 and TRBJ2-3, with D perhaps given as TRBD1 or TRBD2 (5 bases each). There are 14 residues in the CDR3. V was clipped by 5 bases and J by 1 base, with 10 bases between them. Germline values: CDR1 LNHDA, CDR2 SQIVND (reference sequence). CDR3 sequence (DNA): TGTGCCAGTAGTTTTAGGGACGGCACAGATACGCAGTATTTT. Protein sequence: CASSFRDGTDTQYF.

Turning to this clone: The same CDR3 also results from other DNA sequences found in this sample. This chain joins TRBV2 and TRBJ2-5; D remains unclear. There are 13 residues in the CDR3. The germline V and J ends were trimmed by 4 bases and 2 bases, with 8 bases remaining between them. Germline V gene data show CDR1 as SNHLY and CDR2 as FYNNEI. Here the CDR3 reads CASSGGLQETQYF. The DNA for the CDR3 is TGTGCCAGCAGTGGTGGGTTACAAGAGACCCAGTACTTC.

V and J are TRBV6-1 and TRBJ2-7, with D uncertain. Trimming cost V 7 bases and J 1 base, with 8 bases left between them. The V gene's germline CDR1 is MNHNS and CDR2 SASEGT. The CDR3 runs to 12 residues. The CDR3 spells CASTAPSYEQYF. The CDR3 DNA is TGTGCCAGCACGGCACCATCCTACGAGCAGTACTTC.

A word on this clone: Other DNA variants within this sample encode the same CDR3. The rearrangement joins TRBV5-1 to TRBJ1-6; TRBD1 matches at 9 bases. The CDR3 length is 14 residues. Losses at the gene ends were 4 bases for V and 7 bases for J; bases not matched to a gene: 3. Germline values: CDR1 SGHRS, CDR2 YFSETQ. CDR3 amino acids: CASSPGTGNSPLHF. The CDR3 region has the DNA TGCGCCAGCAGCCCCGGGACAGGGAATTCACCCCTCCACTTT.

The chain couples TRBV5-6 to TRBJ2-7; the match to TRBD2 covers 10 bases. V dropped 4 bases and J dropped 5; count of bases not matched to a gene: 3. This CDR3 contains 13 residues. Germline V gene data show CDR1 as SGHDT and CDR2 as YYEEEE. Here the CDR3 DNA reads TGTGCCAGCAGCAGCGGGAGGGCCAACGAGCAGTACTTC. It specifies CASSSGRANEQYF.

The chain is built from TRBV2 and TRBJ1-2; no definite D call. The germline V and J ends were trimmed by 4 bases and 6 bases, with 12 bases remaining between them. Germline-derived CDR1 and CDR2 are SNHLY and FYNNEI. CDR3 length: 13 amino acids. CDR3: CASSVRTGDGYTF. For the CDR3, the DNA is TGTGCCAGCAGTGTCCGGACCGGGGATGGCTACACCTTC.

The V gene is TRBV6-1, the J gene TRBJ1-2, with D hard to call. This CDR3 is 15 amino acids long. V gave up 7 bases and J gave up 0 bases, with 15 bases separating them. CDR1 and CDR2 (germline): MNHNS, SASEGT. DNA for the CDR3: TGTGCCAGCATGAGTAGGAGCACAACTAACTATGGCTACACCTTC. Translated, it gives CASMSRSTTNYGYTF.

The chain combines TRBV28 with TRBJ1-5; D is ambiguous. Germline V gives CDR1 MDHEN, CDR2 SYDVKM. The CDR3 totals 15 residues. The germline V and J ends were trimmed by 2 bases and 0 bases, with 8 bases remaining between them. CDR3 nucleotides: TGTGCCAGCAGTTTAGGGGTGGGTAGCAATCAGCCCCAGCATTTT. Amino acids: CASSLGVGSNQPQHF.

The chain is built from TRBV30 and TRBJ2-5; 9 nucleotides align to TRBD1. Germline V gives CDR1 GTSNPN, CDR2 SVGIG (reference sequence). The CDR3 spans 15 residues. J was trimmed by 4 bases and V by 1 base; bases with no gene match: 7. CDR3 region: CAWSAGTGRGETQYF. The CDR3 DNA follows: TGTGCCTGGAGTGCCGGGACAGGGAGAGGAGAGACCCAGTACTTC.

The V gene is TRBV19, the J gene TRBJ2-3; 8 bases map to TRBD1. V lost 4 bases, J lost 6 bases, and 3 bases stayed unmatched. The CDR3 runs to 13 residues. Per the germline V gene, CDR1 is LNHDA and CDR2 is SQIVND (reference sequence). The CDR3 bases are TGTGCCAGTAGTAGACAGGGGAGCGATACGCAGTATTTT. This codes for CASSRQGSDTQYF.

The chain recombines TRBV10-3 with TRBJ2-3; 11 bases agree with TRBD2. The V and J ends lost 8 bases and 4 bases, in that order; junction bases with no gene match: 8. This CDR3 region has 15 residues. The germline CDR1 and CDR2 sequences are ENHRY and SYGVKD. CDR3 region: CAIDPSGGQADTQYF. The CDR3, as DNA: TGTGCCATCGATCCTAGCGGGGGGCAGGCAGATACGCAGTATTTT.

Details on this clone: The same CDR3 can be traced to other DNA sequences in this sample. V usage is TRBV6-5 and J usage is TRBJ1-1; 8 positions agree with TRBD1. V lost 6 bases and J lost 5; bases outside the gene matches: 5. The CDR3 is made up of 13 amino acids. The germline gives CDR1 MNHEY, CDR2 SVGAGI. CDR3 loop: CASRGQGRTEAFF. The CDR3 DNA is TGTGCCAGCAGAGGACAGGGAAGGACTGAAGCTTTCTTT.

The V gene is TRBV6-5, the J gene TRBJ2-5; 8 bases match TRBD2. CDR3 length: 15 residues. Germline-derived CDR1 and CDR2 are MNHEY and SVGAGI. J lost 2 bases, V lost 0 bases, and 2 bases had no gene match. This chain's CDR3 is CASSYSAGGQETQYF. The CDR3 DNA reads TGTGCCAGCAGTTACTCGGCGGGAGGACAAGAGACCCAGTACTTC.

V is TRBV6-6 and J is TRBJ1-3; tentative D call: TRBD1 (6 bases). Looked up from germline, CDR1 is MNHNY and CDR2 is SVGAGI (reference sequence). V was clipped by 5 bases and J by 0 bases, with 14 bases between them. The CDR3 extends over 16 amino acids. The CDR3 protein is CASSQNRQVSGNTIYF. CDR3 coding DNA: TGTGCCAGCAGTCAAAACAGACAGGTCTCTGGAAACACCATATATTTT.

The chain recombines TRBV7-9 with TRBJ1-1; TRBD1 might be the D (5 bases). The germline V gene encodes CDR1 SEHNR and CDR2 FQNEAQ (reference sequence). The V and J ends lost 0 bases and 10 bases respectively, with 12 bases between them. The CDR3 runs to 13 residues. As DNA, the CDR3 is TGTGCCAGCAGCTTAGCGGAGGGGAGCGGAGCTTTCTTT. Encoded protein: CASSLAEGSGAFF.

The chain couples TRBV5-1 to TRBJ2-4; D is uncertain. The V end was cut by 0 bases, the J end by 6 bases, with 13 bases between. Germline V gene lookup returns CDR1 SGHRS and CDR2 YFSETQ. This CDR3 spans 15 amino acids. The CDR3 bases are TGCGCCAGCAGCTTGGATAGGTCAAGGACAAACATTCAGTACTTC. Its protein is CASSLDRSRTNIQYF. The full variable domain, with the rest looked up from reference TRBV5-1 and TRBJ2-4, is KAGVTQTPRYLIKTRGQQVTLSCSPISGHRSVSWYQQTPGQGLQFLFEYFSETQRNKGNFPGRFSGRQFSNSRSEMNVSTLELGDSALYLCASSLDRSRTNIQYFGAGTRLSVL.